The subject of this entry is one T cell receptor (beta chain). The target antigen is unknown. TCRdb passed the reads through MiXCR, listing each CDR3 protein once. The table includes fewer than 950,000 distinct CDR3 sequences, about 31% detected once. These data belong to a study of T cell repertoires in cytomegalovirus infection. On the study more broadly: Recently identified HLA-C-restricted CMV epitopes were used, and well-studied HLA-B-restricted CMV epitopes were used as well. Matching HLA type, along with CMV infection, was indicated by public TCR beta signatures. Findings and limits, study-wide: Carriers of CMV and the relevant HLA type were discriminated by public TCR beta frequency. In two of eight donors, the top clonotype was HLA-C-restricted CMV-specific.

The source of this sequence is a human donor in good health (CMV status not recorded). Some clones in this sample may be carry-over from other donors' samples. The sequencing used cultured CD8+ T cells from PBMCs, collected from culture after CMV antigen stimulation.

CDR3 nucleotides: TGCAGTGCTACCAGCCGCAGAACCTACGAGCAGTACGTC. Amino acids: CSATSRRTYEQYV. The chain carries TRBV20-1 and TRBJ2-7; the D is unclear. The V end was cut by 4 bases, the J end by 2 bases, with 12 bases between. Germline V lookup: CDR1 DFQATT, CDR2 SNEGSKA (reference sequence). This CDR3 region has 13 residues.